These 15 T cell receptor beta chains originate from one sample sequenced in a study of blood T cells in healthy people across ages. Primers used in a second PCR of roughly 7 to 12 cycles were a sample-barcoded 5' primer and a J-beta primer mix. TCRdb reprocessed the 5' RACE reads with MiXCR, giving one entry per CDR3 protein. The repertoire holds roughly 1.4 million distinct CDR3 sequences, with roughly 60% as singletons. Sequencing was done on a sample of blood. The receptor source for this set is a young man in good health.

The table lists this clonotype with a few counts. V is TRBV24-1 and J is TRBJ2-7; 7 bases match TRBD1. Looked up from germline, CDR1 is KGHDR and CDR2 is SFDVKD. The CDR3 covers 15 residues. Trimming took 3 bases from V and 4 from J; bases not matched to a gene: 8. This CDR3 is CATSDTSGGSYEQYF. DNA of the CDR3: TGTGCCACCAGTGATACATCAGGGGGATCGTACGAGCAGTACTTC.

The chain carries TRBV27 and TRBJ2-5; D unclear. CDR3 size: 14 residues. The V gene lost 6 bases and the J gene lost 6 bases, with 17 bases spanning the gap. The germline gives CDR1 MNHEY, CDR2 SMNVEV (reference sequence). The CDR3 DNA follows: TGTGCCAGCAGGGGAATTGGGCACTCAAAGACCCAGTACTTC. This sequence encodes CASRGIGHSKTQYF.

The V and J genes are TRBV28 and TRBJ2-3; D gene ambiguous. This CDR3 comprises 15 residues. Germline V gene lookup returns CDR1 MDHEN and CDR2 SYDVKM. The V end was cut by 4 bases, the J end by 2 bases, with 13 bases between. This chain's CDR3 is CASSSPKVITDTQYF. In DNA, the CDR3 is TGTGCCAGCAGTTCCCCAAAGGTTATCACAGATACGCAGTATTTT.

The rearrangement uses TRBV20-1 and TRBJ2-7; D might be TRBD2 (5 bases). The J call is uncertain, as TRBJ2-5 better fits the DNA end. The CDR3 sequence is 12 residues long. Germline-derived CDR1 and CDR2 are DFQATT and SNEGSKA (reference sequence). The CDR3 DNA sequence: TGCAGTGCAGCGGCGTTCGAGGAGACCCAGTACTTC. Protein: CSAAAFEETQYF.

This clonotype turned up a few times. The V call is TRBV6-5, the J call TRBJ2-7; TRBD1 or TRBD2 may be the D gene (6 bases each). Looked up from germline, CDR1 is MNHEY and CDR2 is SVGAGI. This CDR3 is built from 13 residues. Trimming removed 1 base at V and 6 bases at J, with 10 bases between. In DNA, the CDR3 is TGTGCCAGCAGTTACTTAGGGGGGTCCGAGCAGTACTTC. Translation: CASSYLGGSEQYF.

In this sample, this clonotype turned up once. The chain links TRBV7-8 to TRBJ2-3, with 7 bases matching TRBD1. With 5 bases clipped from V and 6 bases from J, the junction kept 17 bases outside the gene matches. The CDR3 is 17 amino acids. Germline V gene sequence: CDR1 SGHVS, CDR2 FQNEAQ. CDR3 sequence reads: CASSISYRGISSDTQYF. Written as DNA, the CDR3 is TGTGCCAGCAGCATTTCTTACAGGGGAATTTCTTCTGATACGCAGTATTTT. Looking up the rest from reference TRBV7-8 and TRBJ2-3 gives the full variable domain: GAGVSQSPRYKVAKRGQDVALRCDPISGHVSLFWYQQALGQGPEFLTYFQNEAQLDKSGLPSDRFFAERPEGSVSTLKIQRTQQEDSAVYLCASSISYRGISSDTQYFGPGTRLTVL.

The V and J genes are TRBV20-1 and TRBJ2-1; 7 bases fit TRBD2. This CDR3 region has 14 residues. Germline values: CDR1 DFQATT, CDR2 SNEGSKA (reference sequence). Trimming cost V 1 base and J 4 bases; bases outside gene matches: 4. The CDR3 here is CSARVPSGYNEQFF. CDR3 in DNA: TGCAGTGCTAGAGTCCCTAGCGGTTACAATGAGCAGTTCTTC.

This clonotype was counted a few times. The CDR3 sequence: CASSPADWGIENIQYF. The CDR3 nucleotides are TGTGCCAGCTCACCAGCTGATTGGGGAATCGAAAACATTCAGTACTTC. This chain uses TRBV18 with TRBJ2-4; D is unresolved. Between the trimmed V and J ends, which lost 2 bases and 5 bases, there was a span of 16 bases. The CDR3 length is 16 residues. Germline CDR1 and CDR2: KGHSH and LQKENI.

The chain has TRBV20-1 and TRBJ1-2, with D perhaps matching TRBD1 (6 bases). The CDR3 is made up of 15 amino acids. The V end was cut by 1 base, the J end by 4 bases, with 16 bases between. The germline V gene encodes CDR1 DFQATT and CDR2 SNEGSKA (reference sequence). The CDR3 bases are TGCAGTGCTAGAGTCCCCCAGGGGCGCCTCTATGGCTACACCTTC. The encoded protein is CSARVPQGRLYGYTF.

Points on this clonotype: Its ends do not fully match the called genes, so a read error is possible. The chain couples TRBV4-3 to TRBJ2-7, with 9 bases aligning to TRBD1. CDR1 LGHNA and CDR2 YSLEER come from the germline V gene. This CDR3 spans 15 amino acids. The CDR3 loop is CASSQEGTGTYGQYF. The CDR3 DNA reads TGCGCCAGCAGCCAGGAGGGGACAGGGACCTACGGGCAGTACTTC.

This clonotype was picked up a small number of times. The V gene is TRBV27, the J gene TRBJ2-1; D possibly corresponds to TRBD2 (5 bases). The CDR3 is made up of 15 amino acids. V gave up 6 bases and J gave up 0 bases, with 12 bases separating them. Germline V gene lookup returns CDR1 MNHEY and CDR2 SMNVEV (reference sequence). CDR3 protein: CASSLTGNSYNEQFF. In nucleotides, the CDR3 is TGTGCCAGCAGCCTGACGGGGAACTCCTACAATGAGCAGTTCTTC.

The CDR3 is CASSDGVSYEQYF. DNA for the CDR3: TGTGCCAGCAGTGATGGGGTCTCCTACGAGCAGTACTTC. The chain uses TRBV25-1 and TRBJ2-7; no definite D call. The germline V and J ends were trimmed by 3 bases and 0 bases, with 6 bases remaining between them. CDR3 size: 13 residues. Germline lookup yields CDR1 MGHDK and CDR2 SYGVNS.

This clonotype was counted a few times. The chain has TRBV5-1 and TRBJ2-7, with D possibly TRBD1 on 6 matching bases. The CDR3 runs to 16 residues. With 4 bases removed from V and 3 bases from J, the gap between germline ends came to 20 bases. The germline V gene encodes CDR1 SGHRS and CDR2 YFSETQ. CDR3 coding DNA: TGCGCCAGCAGCCCACGGTGGGGGCTAAGGGACTACGAGCAGTACTTC. It codes for CASSPRWGLRDYEQYF.

The J gene is TRBJ1-5, the V gene TRBV27; D is possibly TRBD1 (6 bases). Germline CDR1 is MNHEY and CDR2 is SMNVEV (reference sequence). The CDR3 length is 14 residues. The V end was cut by 5 bases, the J end by 3 bases, with 11 bases between. The CDR3 DNA is TGTGCCAGCAGTGCCCGGGACAACAATCAGCCCCAGCATTTT. This gives the protein CASSARDNNQPQHF.

The rearrangement links TRBV7-2 to TRBJ2-3; D possibly matches TRBD1 or TRBD2 (6 bases each). This CDR3 comprises 15 residues. Deletions cut 0 bases from V and 4 bases from J, with 11 bases between. Germline lookup yields CDR1 SGHTA and CDR2 FQGNSA. CDR3 loop: CASSLARGGADTQYF. CDR3 bases: TGTGCCAGCAGCTTAGCCAGGGGCGGGGCAGATACGCAGTATTTT.